Listed below are T cell receptor beta chains from one sample, sequenced in a study of blood T cell repertoires in COVID-19. The repertoire was sequenced with immunoSEQ multiplex PCR; TCRdb's copy has only in-frame clones and lacks some. This table has some 150,000 clones, about 89% appearing once. The sample comprised peripheral blood. The receptors were gathered from a man aged 45-65 years with acute or convalescent COVID-19. The conserved cysteine and the conserved F or W are not part of the CDR3 here. The order of the fields is CDR3 length, J gene, V gene, D gene, CDR3 protein. A D gene is named only where the DNA matches it firmly.

len: 15
j_gene: TRBJ1-4
v_gene: TRBV28
d_gene: TRBD1
CDR3aa: ASSLPRDRGQREKLF

len: 13
j_gene: TRBJ2-7
v_gene: TRBV5-4
d_gene: TRBD2
CDR3aa: ASSSAPAGAGEQY

len: 11
j_gene: TRBJ2-2
v_gene: TRBV6-6
d_gene: TRBD1
CDR3aa: ASSDRATGELF

len: 13
j_gene: TRBJ1-6
v_gene: TRBV7-9
d_gene: -
CDR3aa: ASSLGSQGRSPLH

len: 12
j_gene: TRBJ1-2
v_gene: TRBV7-2
d_gene: -
CDR3aa: ASSFGTQSYGYT

len: 14
j_gene: TRBJ2-5
v_gene: TRBV6-5
d_gene: -
CDR3aa: ASSYTLGQGGETQY

len: 12
j_gene: TRBJ1-1
v_gene: TRBV9
d_gene: TRBD1
CDR3aa: ASSAGQQNTEAF

len: 11
j_gene: TRBJ1-5
v_gene: TRBV18
d_gene: -
CDR3aa: ASSPGRYQPQH

len: 11
j_gene: TRBJ1-1
v_gene: TRBV5-4
d_gene: -
CDR3aa: ASSLVRGSEAF

len: 13
j_gene: TRBJ2-2
v_gene: TRBV5-4
d_gene: -
CDR3aa: ASSLLQGHTGELF

len: 12
j_gene: TRBJ1-1
v_gene: TRBV2
d_gene: -
CDR3aa: ASSVRVLNTEAF

len: 14
j_gene: TRBJ1-5
v_gene: TRBV5-1
d_gene: TRBD1
CDR3aa: ASSLTGQGSNQPQH

len: 14
j_gene: TRBJ2-1
v_gene: TRBV7-3
d_gene: TRBD2
CDR3aa: ASSLLAGGGRGEQF

len: 13
j_gene: TRBJ2-7
v_gene: TRBV7-9
d_gene: -
CDR3aa: ASSLGQGSTYEQY

len: 15
j_gene: TRBJ2-4
v_gene: TRBV7-2
d_gene: TRBD1
CDR3aa: ASSASPTGTSVRIQY

len: 12
j_gene: TRBJ1-2
v_gene: TRBV7-9
d_gene: TRBD1
CDR3aa: ASSTGGGLYGYT

len: 10
j_gene: TRBJ1-2
v_gene: TRBV28
d_gene: -
CDR3aa: ASSRRSLIYT

len: 15
j_gene: TRBJ1-2
v_gene: TRBV5-4
d_gene: -
CDR3aa: ASSLDGPQRSGYGYT

len: 12
j_gene: TRBJ1-2
v_gene: TRBV27
d_gene: -
CDR3aa: ASTPWGQNYGYT